In its sample, the clone carrying this TCR beta chain was seen once. Its antigen is not identified. PCR employed 60 Vbeta and 13 Jbeta primers. Produced via immunoSEQ multiplex PCR; TCRdb's table is partial and in-frame only. The sample has tens of thousands of clones, 75% to 80% seen once. The data were obtained in a study of cytomegalovirus exposure and HLA in healthy donors. General study points: Specific recognition of CMV antigens was confirmed in vitro for three chains (all CMV-associated). TCR beta V- and J-gene trimming was later associated with a missense DCLRE1C variant. When the data were analyzed later, several of the most significant clusters appeared to be linked to common viral pathogens.

The source is a man in his thirties or forties in good health and CMV-seronegative. The sample taken for sequencing was PBMCs.

CDR3 in amino acids: CASSVGAYSNQPQHF. The CDR3 nucleotides are TGTGCCAGCAGCGTTGGGGCCTATAGCAATCAGCCCCAGCATTTT. This chain joins TRBV11-2 and TRBJ1-5; the D gene is possibly TRBD1 (5 bases). This CDR3 spans 15 amino acids. From germline, CDR1 is SGHAT and CDR2 FQNNGV. Trimming pared 5 bases from V and 0 bases from J, leaving 11 bases between.